The source of this T cell receptor (beta chain) is a study of cytomegalovirus exposure and HLA in healthy donors. Both 60 Vbeta primers and 13 Jbeta primers went into the PCR. Original processing notes: As a later analysis found, there were 70 million to 80 million unique TCR beta chains, of which around 10 million were shared. Only in-frame clones appear in the TCRdb table, and some are missing; sequencing was by immunoSEQ multiplex PCR. The DNA was the basis for D and trimming; V, J and clone size are from that table. The sample has approximately 220,000 clones; more than 60% are singletons. Study observations and caveats: Rarity marked most TCR sequences, yet some public TCRs occurred in many donors. Presence/absence analyses treated sequencing depth as roughly uniform across donors.

This clone has only one observation. Its antigen is unknown. Germline assignment: CDR1 KGHSH and CDR2 LQKENI. The CDR3 length is 16 residues. V lost 5 bases to trimming and J lost 0 bases; unmatched junction nucleotides: 5. The sequenced sample was PBMCs. The sequence was obtained from a woman under 40 in good health and CMV-seronegative. The gene calls are TRBV18 and TRBJ1-4; 8 nucleotides match TRBD1. This chain's CDR3 is CASSLTGAATNEKLFF. In nucleotides, the CDR3 is TGTGCCAGCTCATTGACAGGGGCCGCAACTAATGAAAAACTGTTTTTT.